This T cell receptor beta chain originates from a study of T cells in Graves' hyperthyroidism and ophthalmopathy. Authors of the study amplified TCR beta CDR3 regions from RNA transcripts. RT-PCR in the first round (using the HTBI primer set) targeted the TCR CDR3. TCRdb recomputed calls from the multiplex PCR reads with MiXCR, one row per CDR3 protein. The sample has approximately 520,000 distinct CDR3 sequences, approximately 25% seen once; the top ten hold around 11%. Ophthalmopathy patients showed a Clinical Activity Score of at least 3, NOSPECS grade of at least 4 and duration under 3 months. The PBMCs were sourced from fresh peripheral blood (approximately 10 ml). Points from the study as a whole: Most expanded thyroid clonotypes above 0.001 also appeared in blood. The model predicted ophthalmopathy a median around six months before onset.

This clonotype was detected many times. Its antigen is undetermined. V was clipped by 6 bases and J by 0 bases, with 14 bases between them. In germline, CDR1 is ENHRY, CDR2 SYGVKD. There are 15 residues in the CDR3. This receptor was identified in a woman aged 30 to 39 with Graves' ophthalmopathy. The specimen was blood. The rearrangement uses TRBV10-3 and TRBJ1-1; the D is unclear. DNA for the CDR3: TGTGCCATCAGGTTAGGATCCACTATGAACACTGAAGCTTTCTTT. Its protein product is CAIRLGSTMNTEAFF.